These T cell receptor beta chains were read from a single sample in a study of response to subunit inactivated influenza vaccine. One entry per CDR3 protein results from TCRdb running MiXCR on the RT-PCR reads. The sample has hundreds of thousands of distinct CDR3 sequences; 10% to 12% are singletons. These data are also associated with another study on T cells expressing NK-cell markers.

This specimen consisted of PBMCs from blood, obtained on the day of vaccination. The origin of the receptors is a man in his fifties who received an inactivated influenza vaccine. The CDR3 runs from the conserved cysteine through the conserved F or W. Each record gives: clone size, J gene, V gene, D gene, CDR3 DNA, CDR3 protein. The D gene is left open where the match is weak. Clone sizes are given selectively: once, few, many, or a class where the clone is expanded.

size: few
J: TRBJ2-1
V: TRBV2
D: -
DNA: TGTGCCAGCAGTGATCCGGGGGTTTGGCACAATGAGCAGTTCTTC
CDR3: CASSDPGVWHNEQFF

size: -
J: TRBJ1-5
V: TRBV24-1
D: -
DNA: TGTGCCACCAGTGCGGGGGCCCAGCCCCAGCATTTT
CDR3: CATSAGAQPQHF

size: -
J: TRBJ2-3
V: TRBV7-9
D: TRBD2
DNA: TGTGCCAGCAGCTCCTTGACTAGCGGGGCCAGCACAGATACGCAGTATTTT
CDR3: CASSSLTSGASTDTQYF

size: -
J: TRBJ2-7
V: TRBV11-2
D: -
DNA: TGTGCCAGCAGCTTAGTGGTTGTGGGGGGCTCCTACGAGCAGTACTTC
CDR3: CASSLVVVGGSYEQYF

size: -
J: TRBJ1-6
V: TRBV4-2
D: TRBD1
DNA: TGTGCCAGCAGCCAGAGCGGACAGGGCAATTCACCCCTCCACTTT
CDR3: CASSQSGQGNSPLHF

size: many
J: TRBJ2-1
V: TRBV12-3/TRBV12-4
D: TRBD2
DNA: TGTGCCAGCACCGCGGGACTAGACTTAAATGAGCAGTTCTTC
CDR3: CASTAGLDLNEQFF

size: -
J: TRBJ2-5
V: TRBV7-2
D: -
DNA: TGTGCCAGCAGCTTAGGGCATAGGTCTCACAGGTTTCGGGAGACCCAGTACTTC
CDR3: CASSLGHRSHRFRETQYF

size: -
J: TRBJ2-1
V: TRBV12-3/TRBV12-4
D: -
DNA: TGTGCCAGCAGTCATGGGGGGGCGGTAACCTACAATGAGCAGTTCTTC
CDR3: CASSHGGAVTYNEQFF

size: many
J: TRBJ2-2
V: TRBV11-2
D: -
DNA: TGTGCCAGCAGCTTAGCCGGGCGTGTGCAAGGGGAGCTGTTTTTT
CDR3: CASSLAGRVQGELFF

size: -
J: TRBJ1-2
V: TRBV5-1
D: -
DNA: TGCGCCAGCAGCCCAGCCGGGACGACGCAAGGCTACACCTTC
CDR3: CASSPAGTTQGYTF

size: once
J: TRBJ1-2
V: TRBV7-2
D: TRBD1
DNA: TGTGCCAGCAGCTTAGTTGTCGGACAGGGGGCTAGCTATGGCTACACCTTC
CDR3: CASSLVVGQGASYGYTF

size: -
J: TRBJ2-7
V: TRBV6-1
D: TRBD1
DNA: TGTGCCAGCAGTGAAGCGCGTGGACAGGGTTACGAGCAGTACTTC
CDR3: CASSEARGQGYEQYF

size: many
J: TRBJ2-1
V: TRBV5-1
D: TRBD1
DNA: TGCGCCAGCAGCTTTGAGACAGGGGTTCACAATGAGCAGTTCTTC
CDR3: CASSFETGVHNEQFF

size: many
J: TRBJ2-1
V: TRBV20-1
D: TRBD1
DNA: TGCAGTGCTAGAGGCAGGGACAGAAGTTCCTACAATGAGCAGTTCTTC
CDR3: CSARGRDRSSYNEQFF

size: -
J: TRBJ1-5
V: TRBV20-1
D: TRBD1
DNA: TGCAGTGCGCAGGGGGCCAGCAATCAGCCCCAGCATTTT
CDR3: CSAQGASNQPQHF

size: many
J: TRBJ1-1
V: TRBV7-9
D: -
DNA: TGTGCCAGCAGCTTAATGGAGAACACTGAAGCTTTCTTT
CDR3: CASSLMENTEAFF

size: -
J: TRBJ2-5
V: TRBV6-5
D: -
DNA: TGTGCCAGCAGTTACCTGACACAACAAGAGACCCAGTACTTC
CDR3: CASSYLTQQETQYF

size: many
J: TRBJ2-5
V: TRBV7-6
D: -
DNA: TGTGCCAGCAGCTTAGCCGGGGGCCTAGAGACCCAGTACTTC
CDR3: CASSLAGGLETQYF